These 30 T cell receptor beta chains share one sample of origin, sequenced in a study of T-cell memory formation after mild COVID-19. Each CDR3 protein gets one entry after TCRdb re-called the 5' RACE reads with MiXCR. The sample carries hundreds of thousands of distinct CDR3 sequences, 20% to 25% recorded once. Material: PBMCs or a T cell subset sorted from them (not recorded which). These receptors originate from an adult woman who had mild COVID-19 (a few samples of this study predate the infection). Cell type and time point are not known.

This chain uses TRBV9 with TRBJ2-1; D uncertain. Trimming shortened V by 0 bases and J by 2 bases, and 9 bases separated the two germline ends. The germline CDR1 and CDR2 sequences are SGDLS and YYNGEE. The CDR3 covers 15 residues. The DNA of the CDR3 is TGTGCCAGCAGCGTAGTGGCTACAACCTACAATGAGCAGTTCTTC. As protein: CASSVVATTYNEQFF.

The V gene is TRBV2, the J gene TRBJ2-7; D not resolved. The V end lost 10 bases, the J end lost 2 bases, and 15 bases lay between the germline ends. The CDR3 runs 13 residues. Germline V CDR1 and CDR2: SNHLY, FYNNEI. CDR3 sequence: CATGLAPTYEQYF. The CDR3, as DNA: TGTGCCACTGGATTGGCTCCTACCTACGAGCAGTACTTC.

The V call is TRBV20-1, the J call TRBJ1-2, with D unclear. Trimming removed 2 bases at V and 4 bases at J, with 2 bases between. The CDR3 totals 10 residues. Germline V gene lookup returns CDR1 DFQATT and CDR2 SNEGSKA (reference sequence). In DNA, the CDR3 is TGCAGTGCTAGACCCTATGGCTACACCTTC. It specifies CSARPYGYTF.

There are a few counts of this clonotype. V is TRBV27 and J is TRBJ1-2; a weak D match, TRBD1 (6 bases). V was pared by 5 bases and J by 4 bases, with 23 bases between. The germline V gene has CDR1 MNHEY and CDR2 SMNVEV (reference sequence). The CDR3 totals 17 residues. The DNA for the CDR3 is TGTGCCAGCAGTCTCAGGGGCCCACTTCGAGAGACCTATGGCTACACCTTC. Residues: CASSLRGPLRETYGYTF.

The chain links TRBV5-4 to TRBJ2-2; D not resolved. This CDR3 has 11 amino acids. The V gene lost 6 bases and the J gene lost 8 bases, with 8 bases spanning the gap. In germline, CDR1 is SGHNT, CDR2 YYREEE (reference sequence). The CDR3 coding sequence is TGTGCCAGCAACCTGGCGGGGGAGCTGTTTTTT. Its translation is CASNLAGELFF.

This chain connects TRBV7-2 to TRBJ2-3, with 14 nucleotides matching TRBD2. This CDR3 contains 15 residues. Germline CDR1 and CDR2: SGHTA and FQGNSA. V lost 6 bases to trimming and J lost 6 bases; unmatched junction nucleotides: 5. The CDR3 DNA reads TGTGCCAGCAGGACTAGCGGGGGGGCCTTTGATACGCAGTATTTT. Encoded protein: CASRTSGGAFDTQYF.

V is TRBV18 and J is TRBJ1-2; 9 bases align to TRBD1. Germline V lookup: CDR1 KGHSH, CDR2 LQKENI. V was pared by 1 base and J by 8 bases, with 5 bases of the junction left unmatched. CDR3 length equals 14 residues. The CDR3 protein is CASSPRTGDSGYTF. CDR3 bases: TGTGCCAGCTCACCACGGACAGGGGATTCCGGCTACACCTTC.

This rearrangement joins TRBV3-1 to TRBJ2-7; D unclear. Trimming took 3 bases from V and 3 from J, leaving 12 bases between them. CDR3 size: 14 residues. Looked up from germline, CDR1 is LGHDT and CDR2 is YNNKEL (reference sequence). CDR3 DNA sequence: TGTGCCAGCAGCCAGCGGCGTACCCTCTACGAGCAGTACTTC. Protein product: CASSQRRTLYEQYF.

In its sample, this clonotype was seen many times. The chain has TRBV7-3 and TRBJ2-3; D is tentatively TRBD1 or TRBD2 (5 bases each). The CDR3 runs 15 residues. Germline V gene data show CDR1 as SGHTA and CDR2 as FQGTGA. V lost 5 bases and J 2 bases, leaving 14 bases between the germline ends. The chain's CDR3 is CASSVGVGVTDTQYF. CDR3 in DNA: TGTGCCAGCAGCGTAGGGGTCGGGGTCACAGATACGCAGTATTTT.

This clonotype was seen a handful of times. This CDR3 reads CASSPDFEGESTDTQYF. The CDR3 nucleotides read TGTGCCAGCAGCCCGGATTTCGAAGGGGAATCCACAGATACGCAGTATTTT. The chain employs TRBV11-2 and TRBJ2-3, with D tentatively TRBD1 (5 bases). V shed 5 bases and J shed 2 bases, with 20 bases lying between them. The germline V gene encodes CDR1 SGHAT and CDR2 FQNNGV. This CDR3 is 17 amino acids long.

V gene TRBV11-2 combines with J gene TRBJ2-1; TRBD2 aligns across 7 bases. Germline values: CDR1 SGHAT, CDR2 FQNNGV. This CDR3 has 15 amino acids. With V trimmed by 6 bases and J by 3 bases, 8 bases remained unmatched. CDR3 bases: TGTGCCAGCAGTATGAGGCTAGCGGTCTACAATGAGCAGTTCTTC. Translation: CASSMRLAVYNEQFF.

The rearrangement joins TRBV6-2 or TRBV6-3 to TRBJ1-2, with 9 bases lining up with TRBD1. CDR1 and CDR2 (germline): MNHEY, SVGEGT. The CDR3 loop spans 14 amino acids. V lost 6 bases to trimming and J lost 2 bases; unmatched junction nucleotides: 4. The chain's CDR3 is CASRRTGENYGYTF. CDR3 sequence (DNA): TGTGCCAGCAGGAGGACAGGGGAGAACTATGGCTACACCTTC.

This clonotype was picked up a small number of times. V gene TRBV5-4 combines with J gene TRBJ2-1, with TRBD2 as a possible D gene (5 bases). The CDR3 consists of 15 residues. V shed 4 bases and J shed 6 bases, with 17 bases lying between them. The germline V gene has CDR1 SGHNT and CDR2 YYREEE (reference sequence). The CDR3 loop reads CASSRTGEAFNEQFF. In DNA, the CDR3 is TGTGCCAGCAGCCGGACTGGAGAAGCCTTCAATGAGCAGTTCTTC.

In this sample, this clonotype turned up many times. The V call is TRBV5-5, the J call TRBJ2-1, with a weak D call TRBD2 (6 bases). The CDR3 is 15 amino acids. The germline CDR1 and CDR2 sequences are SGHKS and YYEKEE (reference sequence). Deletions cut 1 base from V and 3 bases from J, with 11 bases between. CDR3 in DNA: TGTGCCAGCAGCTTGCTAGGGACTCTCTACAATGAGCAGTTCTTC. Amino acids: CASSLLGTLYNEQFF.

The CDR3 DNA follows: TGTGCCAGCAGTGAAACTTACAATGAGCAGTTCTTC. It specifies CASSETYNEQFF. The V call is TRBV6-1, the J call TRBJ2-1; D remains unclear. Germline V gene data show CDR1 as MNHNS and CDR2 as SASEGT. The CDR3 spans 12 residues. Trimming pared 2 bases from V and 4 bases from J, leaving 3 bases between.

The genes are TRBV11-2 and TRBJ2-2, with 7 bases identical to TRBD1. V dropped 5 bases and J dropped 0; count of bases not matched to a gene: 6. This CDR3 region has 16 residues. CDR1 SGHAT and CDR2 FQNNGV come from the germline V gene. In DNA, the CDR3 is TGTGCCAGCAGCCTGATGGGGACAGCGAACACCGGGGAGCTGTTTTTT. As protein: CASSLMGTANTGELFF.

This clonotype was seen only once. The chain couples TRBV4-1 to TRBJ2-2, with D uncertain. Per germline, CDR1 MGHRA and CDR2 YSYEKL. Trimming pared 1 base from V and 5 bases from J, leaving 14 bases between. The CDR3 is made up of 16 amino acids. CDR3 nucleotides: TGCGCCAGCAGCCAAGCCCTTGGGTCGGTAACCGGGGAGCTGTTTTTT. Translating it yields CASSQALGSVTGELFF.

This clonotype showed up many times. The chain joins TRBV12-3 or TRBV12-4 to TRBJ2-1; no clear D gene. Between the trimmed V and J ends, which lost 3 bases and 9 bases, there was a span of 12 bases. This CDR3 spans 13 amino acids. This CDR3 reads CASSFRLSGEQFF. As DNA, the CDR3 is TGTGCCAGCAGTTTTCGTCTTTCCGGTGAGCAGTTCTTC.

This clonotype was seen a few times. The rearrangement links TRBV27 to TRBJ2-2; TRBD2 might be the D (7 bases). Trimming cost V 2 bases and J 5 bases, with 12 bases left between them. CDR1 MNHEY and CDR2 SMNVEV come from the germline V gene (reference sequence). This CDR3 spans 15 amino acids. CDR3 residues: CASSLVGGATGELFF. CDR3 coding DNA: TGTGCCAGCAGTTTAGTTGGGGGGGCAACCGGGGAGCTGTTTTTT.

V and J are TRBV4-1 and TRBJ1-2, with TRBD1 identical over 7 bases. The length of the CDR3 is 15 residues. V was pared by 2 bases and J by 2 bases, with 5 bases of the junction left unmatched. CDR1 is MGHRA and CDR2 is YSYEKL in the germline V gene. The CDR3 sequence is CASSQRYRGNYGYTF. In DNA, the CDR3 is TGCGCCAGCAGCCAACGGTACAGGGGAAACTATGGCTACACCTTC.

This chain joins TRBV15 and TRBJ2-1, with 7 nucleotides matching TRBD1. The junction had 7 bases not matched to a gene; V was cut back by 1 base and J by 4 bases. The CDR3 sequence is 16 residues long. Germline V CDR1 and CDR2: LNHNV, YYDKDF (reference sequence). The CDR3 is CATSRGLQGPYNEQFF. CDR3 nucleotide sequence: TGTGCCACCAGCAGAGGTTTACAGGGGCCTTACAATGAGCAGTTCTTC.

The chain combines TRBV7-2 with TRBJ2-2, with D uncertain. The CDR3 covers 16 residues. Per the germline V gene, CDR1 is SGHTA and CDR2 is FQGNSA. The germline V and J ends were trimmed by 1 base and 0 bases, with 9 bases remaining between them. CDR3 nucleotides: TGTGCCAGCAGCTTAGAAGGTTGGTCGAACACCGGGGAGCTGTTTTTT. Translation gives CASSLEGWSNTGELFF.

This clonotype has only a few counts. The chain links TRBV4-2 to TRBJ1-2; D may be TRBD1 (6 bases). The V and J ends lost 5 bases and 4 bases respectively, with 17 bases between them. Germline V gene lookup returns CDR1 LGHNA and CDR2 YNFKEQ. This CDR3 contains 15 residues. CDR3 in amino acids: CASSESRGGGYGYTF. The DNA for the CDR3 is TGTGCCAGCAGCGAAAGTCGCGGAGGGGGCTATGGCTACACCTTC.

This clonotype was counted a single time. The chain combines TRBV7-6 with TRBJ2-6, with 9 bases matching TRBD1. Germline CDR1 SGHVS, CDR2 FNYEAQ. CDR3 length: 17 residues. V lost 4 bases, J lost 0 bases, and 4 bases stayed unmatched. This chain's CDR3 is CASSSGQGNSGANVLTF. The CDR3, as DNA: TGTGCCAGCAGCTCCGGACAGGGGAACTCTGGGGCCAACGTCCTGACTTTC.

J is TRBJ2-3 and V is TRBV19; no reliable D call. Germline assignment: CDR1 LNHDA and CDR2 SQIVND (reference sequence). The CDR3 extends over 13 amino acids. V was shortened by 5 bases and J by 2 bases, with 8 bases between the two germline ends. In nucleotides, the CDR3 is TGTGCCAGTAGTCTACCCCTCACAGATACGCAGTATTTT. Its translation is CASSLPLTDTQYF. The full variable domain, with the rest looked up from reference TRBV19 and TRBJ2-3, is DGGITQSPKYLFRKEGQNVTLSCEQNLNHDAMYWYRQDPGQGLRLIYYSQIVNDFQKGDIAEGYSVSREKKESFPLTVTSAQKNPTAFYLCASSLPLTDTQYFGPGTRLTVL.

This clonotype was found a few times. The rearrangement joins TRBV27 to TRBJ2-1, with 10 bases lining up with TRBD2. V shed 8 bases, J shed 4 bases, and the junction held 8 bases outside the gene matches. The CDR3 runs 15 residues. The germline gives CDR1 MNHEY, CDR2 SMNVEV (reference sequence). CDR3 sequence: CASWFGLAEYNEQFF. The CDR3 bases are TGTGCCAGCTGGTTTGGACTAGCGGAATACAATGAGCAGTTCTTC.

This clonotype has a handful of counts. This chain connects TRBV15 to TRBJ2-5, with D maybe TRBD2 (5 bases). Germline lookup yields CDR1 LNHNV and CDR2 YYDKDF (reference sequence). The V end was cut by 0 bases, the J end by 4 bases, with 12 bases between. This CDR3 spans 15 amino acids. CDR3 DNA sequence: TGTGCCACCAGCAGAGATATGAGCGGAGGAGAGACCCAGTACTTC. This encodes CATSRDMSGGETQYF.

The chain joins TRBV4-2 to TRBJ1-2; D call uncertain. Trimming took off 4 bases at V and 2 bases at J, with 5 bases between the two ends. Germline values: CDR1 LGHNA, CDR2 YNFKEQ. The CDR3 extends over 12 amino acids. CDR3 amino acids: CASSRENYGYTF. The DNA of the CDR3 is TGTGCCAGCAGCCGAGAGAACTATGGCTACACCTTC.

The J gene is TRBJ2-6, the V gene TRBV24-1, with D unresolved. The CDR3 runs to 16 residues. Trimming took off 1 base at V and 0 bases at J, with 6 bases between the two ends. Germline CDR1 reads KGHDR; CDR2 reads SFDVKD. This CDR3 reads CATSDLAISGANVLTF. CDR3 bases: TGTGCCACCAGTGATTTAGCGATCTCTGGGGCCAACGTCCTGACTTTC.

Only a few counts were recorded for this clonotype. The chain carries TRBV12-3 or TRBV12-4 and TRBJ2-2; TRBD2 aligns across 9 bases. The junction had 14 bases not matched to a gene; V was cut back by 3 bases and J by 6 bases. The CDR3 runs to 18 residues. In DNA form, the CDR3 reads TGTGCCAGCAGTTTGAGATCAAGCGGGGGGCCTTCCCCCGGGGAGCTGTTTTTT. Translating it yields CASSLRSSGGPSPGELFF.